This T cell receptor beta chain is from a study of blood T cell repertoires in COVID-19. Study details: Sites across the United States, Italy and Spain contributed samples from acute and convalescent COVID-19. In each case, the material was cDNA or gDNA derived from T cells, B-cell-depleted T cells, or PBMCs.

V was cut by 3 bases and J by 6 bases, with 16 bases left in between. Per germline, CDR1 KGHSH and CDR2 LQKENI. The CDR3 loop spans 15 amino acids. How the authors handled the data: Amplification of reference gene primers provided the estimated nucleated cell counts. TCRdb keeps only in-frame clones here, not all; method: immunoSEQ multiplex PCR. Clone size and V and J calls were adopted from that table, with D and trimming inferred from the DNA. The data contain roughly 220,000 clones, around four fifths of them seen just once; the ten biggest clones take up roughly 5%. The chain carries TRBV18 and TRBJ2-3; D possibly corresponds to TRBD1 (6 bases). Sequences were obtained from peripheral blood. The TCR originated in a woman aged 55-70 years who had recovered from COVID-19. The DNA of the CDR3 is TGTGCCAGCTCACCCCGGGACATTACTTGGGATACGCAGTATTTT. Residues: CASSPRDITWDTQYF.